This is a list of T cell receptor beta chains from one sample in a study of T cell changes during pregnancy in multiple sclerosis. Generated by immunoSEQ multiplex PCR, the TCRdb table keeps only in-frame clones and is missing some. The sample gives some 60,000 clones, around nine tenths of which show up once; approximately 1.7% is in the top ten. The sequences come from peripheral blood, collected after pregnancy. The receptors here all came from a female donor with multiple sclerosis, enrolled in a pregnancy study. Each CDR3 is given with its conserved first and last residue. The D gene is left open where the match is weak. Some rows mark clone size as missing; the rest say once, few, many or name a class of expanded clone.

v_call	j_call	clone_size	d_call	cdr3_length	cdr3_aa	cdr3_nt
TRBV5-5	TRBJ1-5	NA	NA	16	CASSLNPGQQHQPQHF	TGTGCCAGCAGCTTAAACCCCGGACAGCAGCATCAGCCCCAGCATTTT
TRBV4-3	TRBJ1-3	NA	TRBD1	16	CASSQIRGRSGNTIYF	TGCGCCAGCAGCCAGATCAGGGGGCGTAGTGGAAACACCATATATTTT
TRBV5-1	TRBJ1-1	few	NA	13	CASSYDRNTEAFF	TGCGCCAGCAGCTATGACAGGAACACTGAAGCTTTCTTT
TRBV5-1	TRBJ1-1	NA	NA	14	CASSFIAGNTEAFF	TGCGCCAGCAGCTTCATTGCGGGGAACACTGAAGCTTTCTTT
TRBV21-1	TRBJ2-7	NA	NA	15	CASSKVNRRVRRQYF	TGTGCCAGCAGCAAAGTCAACAGAAGAGTTAGAAGGCAGTACTTC
TRBV21-1	TRBJ1-5	NA	NA	17	CASSKEVRAASNQPQHF	TGTGCCAGCAGCAAAGAAGTCAGGGCCGCTAGCAATCAGCCCCAGCATTTT
TRBV5-1	TRBJ2-7	NA	TRBD1	14	CASSWGQGSYEQYF	TGCGCCAGCAGCTGGGGACAGGGCTCCTACGAGCAGTACTTC
TRBV2	TRBJ2-1	NA	NA	14	CASSELYADNEQFF	TGTGCCAGCAGTGAATTATATGCGGACAATGAGCAGTTCTTC
TRBV4-2	TRBJ1-3	NA	TRBD1	16	CASSQGDRGREDTIYF	TGTGCCAGCAGCCAGGGGGACAGGGGGCGCGAGGACACCATATATTTT
TRBV28	TRBJ1-1	NA	NA	12	CASSPTGTEAFF	TGTGCCAGCAGTCCGACAGGTACTGAAGCTTTCTTT
TRBV19	TRBJ1-5	few	NA	12	CASSILNQPQHF	TGTGCCAGTAGTATACTAAATCAGCCCCAGCATTTT
TRBV28	TRBJ2-1	NA	TRBD1	16	CASSGLPTGTYNEQFF	TGTGCCAGCAGTGGCCTCCCGACAGGGACGTACAATGAGCAGTTCTTC
TRBV7-2	TRBJ1-1	NA	NA	13	CASSSFIDTEAFF	TGTGCCAGCAGCTCATTCATAGACACTGAAGCTTTCTTT
TRBV7-9	TRBJ2-5	NA	TRBD2	15	CASSLVAGGQETQYF	TGTGCCAGCAGCTTAGTTGCGGGGGGTCAAGAGACCCAGTACTTC
TRBV28	TRBJ1-2	NA	NA	14	CASSPGTRSYGYTF	TGTGCCAGCAGTCCCGGAACAAGGAGCTATGGCTACACCTTC
TRBV6-6	TRBJ1-5	once	TRBD1	15	CASSITGEGNQPQHF	TGTGCCAGCAGTATCACAGGGGAGGGCAATCAGCCCCAGCATTTT
TRBV19	TRBJ2-3	few	TRBD1	15	CASSIGEGATDTQYF	TGTGCCAGTAGTATTGGAGAGGGGGCCACAGATACGCAGTATTTT
TRBV28	TRBJ2-7	NA	NA	14	CASSPLGSSGEQYF	TGTGCCAGCAGTCCCCTGGGGAGCTCGGGGGAGCAGTACTTC
TRBV30	TRBJ1-6	NA	NA	14	CAWSVLGGNSPLHF	TGTGCCTGGAGTGTACTTGGGGGGAATTCACCCCTCCACTTT
TRBV4-1	TRBJ1-2	NA	NA	17	CASSQRRERPTNYGYTF	TGCGCCAGCAGCCAACGTAGGGAGCGCCCAACTAACTATGGCTACACCTTC
TRBV9	TRBJ1-4	NA	TRBD1	19	CASSVAMGDRSATNEKLFF	TGTGCCAGCAGCGTAGCTATGGGGGACAGAAGTGCAACTAATGAAAAACTGTTTTTT
TRBV6-6	TRBJ1-2	NA	NA	14	CASSYSGRSYGYTF	TGTGCCAGCAGTTATAGCGGGAGAAGTTATGGCTACACCTTC
TRBV7-9	TRBJ1-4	NA	NA	14	CASSSRTGGEKLFF	TGTGCCAGCAGCTCCCGGACCGGGGGTGAAAAACTGTTTTTT
TRBV9	TRBJ1-4	once	NA	15	CASSFRQTANEKLFF	TGTGCCAGCAGCTTCCGCCAAACGGCTAATGAAAAACTGTTTTTT
TRBV5-1	TRBJ2-1	NA	NA	16	CASTNEGAWSYNEQFF	TGCGCCAGCACCAACGAGGGAGCGTGGTCCTACAATGAGCAGTTCTTC
TRBV7-8	TRBJ2-3	NA	NA	15	CASTPSSLITDTQYF	TGTGCCAGCACTCCGTCTAGCCTTATCACAGATACGCAGTATTTT